Listed here are 27 T cell receptor beta chains from one sample, sequenced in a study of shared clonotypes between healthy human individuals. Sequencing was performed with immunoSEQ multiplex PCR; in TCRdb, only in-frame clones are kept and a portion is missing. The sample yields about 2.4 million clones, approximately 90% seen once. Material for sequencing was naive CD4+ T cells sorted from blood. Specified subset: CD45RA+ positively selected. The receptors originated from a man aged 18 to 29 in good health.

The chain has TRBV7-2 and TRBJ2-4, with D unresolved. With 0 bases removed from V and 0 bases from J, the gap between germline ends came to 15 bases. The germline gives CDR1 SGHTA, CDR2 FQGNSA. The CDR3 covers 18 residues. In DNA form, the CDR3 reads TGTGCCAGCAGCTTAGCGCTTCCGGAGAGCCTAGCCAAAAACATTCAGTACTTC. It translates to CASSLALPESLAKNIQYF.

On this clone: This CDR3 is also generated by other DNA sequences in the sample. V usage is TRBV7-2 and J usage is TRBJ2-5; the D gene is possibly TRBD1 (6 bases). Trimming left V 0 bases short and J 2 bases short, with 10 bases between. There are 15 residues in the CDR3. From germline, CDR1 is SGHTA and CDR2 FQGNSA. As DNA, the CDR3 is TGTGCCAGCAGCTTAGCGGGACAACTACAAGAGACCCAGTACTTC. Protein: CASSLAGQLQETQYF.

The rearrangement links TRBV30 to TRBJ1-6; D is undetermined. The germline gives CDR1 GTSNPN, CDR2 SVGIG (reference sequence). There are 15 residues in the CDR3. Trimming cost V 4 bases and J 10 bases, with 20 bases left between them. CDR3 protein: CAWIPFVGERSPLHF. The DNA of the CDR3 is TGTGCCTGGATCCCATTTGTCGGGGAACGATCACCCCTCCACTTT.

The rearrangement uses TRBV2 and TRBJ2-7; 12 bases match TRBD2. This CDR3 is built from 13 residues. With 8 bases clipped from V and 10 bases from J, the junction kept 9 bases outside the gene matches. From germline, CDR1 is SNHLY and CDR2 FYNNEI. The CDR3 coding sequence is TGTGCCAGCCAACCGGGACTAGCGGGCCGTCAGTACTTC. Protein sequence: CASQPGLAGRQYF.

The chain combines TRBV4-1 with TRBJ2-6; 8 bases agree with TRBD2. This CDR3 comprises 19 residues. V was pared by 0 bases and J by 0 bases, with 7 bases of the junction left unmatched. Germline CDR1 is MGHRA and CDR2 is YSYEKL. The DNA for the CDR3 is TGCGCCAGCAGCCAAGAGAGTTCTAGCGGGTTCTCTGGGGCCAACGTCCTGACTTTC. Translating gives CASSQESSSGFSGANVLTF.

To note about this clone: Other nucleotide sequences in the sample specify the same CDR3. The chain couples TRBV27 to TRBJ2-7, with TRBD2 matching over 11 bases. Germline V gene data show CDR1 as MNHEY and CDR2 as SMNVEV (reference sequence). The CDR3 has 16 residues. J was trimmed by 0 bases and V by 5 bases; bases with no gene match: 6. The CDR3 DNA reads TGTGCCAGCAGTAGGACTAGCGGGCTCAGCTCCTACGAGCAGTACTTC. Translated: CASSRTSGLSSYEQYF.

The J gene is TRBJ2-1, the V gene TRBV7-3, with 8 bases matching TRBD1. This CDR3 is built from 13 residues. The ends lost 6 bases at V and 7 bases at J; junction bases unmatched: 5. The germline gives CDR1 SGHTA, CDR2 FQGTGA. CDR3 sequence (DNA): TGTGCCAGCAGTTCCGGACAGGGAAATGAGCAGTTCTTC. Translation gives CASSSGQGNEQFF. The full variable domain, its missing parts supplied by reference TRBV7-3 and TRBJ2-1, is GAGVSQTPSNKVTEKGKYVELRCDPISGHTALYWYRQSLGQGPEFLIYFQGTGAADDSGLPNDRFFAVRPEGSVSTLKIQRTERGDSAVYLCASSSGQGNEQFFGPGTRLTVL.

In regard to this clone: The sample holds other DNA sequences that translate to the same CDR3. Here the CDR3 reads CASSRRDRANTGELFF. The CDR3 region has the DNA TGTGCCAGCAGCCGTCGGGACAGGGCGAACACCGGGGAGCTGTTTTTT. The V gene is TRBV11-3, the J gene TRBJ2-2; 9 nucleotides agree with TRBD1. There are 16 residues in the CDR3. V lost 5 bases, J lost 0 bases, and 4 bases stayed unmatched. Germline V gene lookup returns CDR1 SGHNT and CDR2 YENEEA.

The rearrangement joins TRBV4-1 to TRBJ2-2; 8 nucleotides agree with TRBD2. CDR3 length equals 17 residues. Germline V CDR1 and CDR2: MGHRA, YSYEKL. With 0 bases clipped from V and 4 bases from J, the junction kept 7 bases outside the gene matches. CDR3 nucleotide sequence: TGCGCCAGCAGCCAAGAAAGGGCGGGGGGAGTCACCGGGGAGCTGTTTTTT. Residues: CASSQERAGGVTGELFF.

The rearrangement uses TRBV6-1 and TRBJ2-1; 8 nucleotides agree with TRBD1. The germline gives CDR1 MNHNS, CDR2 SASEGT. V lost 4 bases, J lost 3 bases, and 2 bases stayed unmatched. The CDR3 covers 14 residues. This CDR3 reads CASSAGQVYNEQFF. CDR3 coding DNA: TGTGCCAGCAGTGCGGGACAGGTCTACAATGAGCAGTTCTTC.

The chain links TRBV5-1 to TRBJ2-3; D remains unclear. This CDR3 is built from 16 residues. The V gene's germline CDR1 is SGHRS and CDR2 YFSETQ. Deletions cut 0 bases from V and 1 base from J, with 12 bases between. The CDR3: CASSLEGSTGTDTQYF. The CDR3 region has the DNA TGCGCCAGCAGCTTGGAAGGGTCTACTGGCACAGATACGCAGTATTTT.

V and J are TRBV10-3 and TRBJ2-2; TRBD2 matches 10 bases. The CDR3 extends over 17 amino acids. The junction had 4 bases not matched to a gene; V was cut back by 0 bases and J by 3 bases. Germline V CDR1 and CDR2: ENHRY, SYGVKD. CDR3 in amino acids: CAISESASGSDTGELFF. In DNA form, the CDR3 reads TGTGCCATCAGTGAGTCTGCTAGCGGGAGTGACACCGGGGAGCTGTTTTTT.

The chain combines TRBV9 with TRBJ1-6; D is possibly TRBD1 (5 bases). The germline V gene has CDR1 SGDLS and CDR2 YYNGEE. The CDR3 has 15 amino acids. Trimming removed 2 bases at V and 6 bases at J, with 12 bases between. The CDR3 DNA reads as TGTGCCAGCAGCGTCGGGACGGCGACTAATTCACCCCTCCACTTT. This sequence encodes CASSVGTATNSPLHF. Full variable domain (outside the CDR3, taken from reference TRBV9 and TRBJ1-6): DSGVTQTPKHLITATGQRVTLRCSPRSGDLSVYWYQQSLDQGLQFLIQYYNGEERAKGNILERFSAQQFPDLHSELNLSSLELGDSALYFCASSVGTATNSPLHFGNGTRLTVT.

The CDR3 nucleotides read TGTGCCGGGGTTGTCGGTTTCATGCACGAGCAGTACTTC. This encodes CAGVVGFMHEQYF. This sequence joins TRBV30 and TRBJ2-7; D not resolved. CDR3 length: 13 amino acids. Deletions cut 8 bases from V and 5 bases from J, with 19 bases between. The V gene's germline CDR1 is GTSNPN and CDR2 SVGIG (reference sequence).

The CDR3 spells CAWSPGGGFYNEQFF. CDR3 DNA: TGTGCCTGGAGCCCGGGGGGAGGGTTCTACAATGAGCAGTTCTTC. The V gene is TRBV30, the J gene TRBJ2-1, with TRBD2 matching 7 bases. The CDR3 runs 15 residues. The V and J ends lost 3 bases and 3 bases, in that order; junction bases with no gene match: 8. The V gene's germline CDR1 is GTSNPN and CDR2 SVGIG (reference sequence). Full variable domain (rest looked up from reference TRBV30 and TRBJ2-1): SQTIHQWPATLVQPVGSPLSLECTVEGTSNPNLYWYRQAAGRGLQLLFYSVGIGQISSEVPQNLSASRPQDRQFILSSKKLLLSDSGFYLCAWSPGGGFYNEQFFGPGTRLTVL.

V and J are TRBV5-4 and TRBJ1-3; D is undetermined. V dropped 0 bases and J dropped 1 base, with 8 bases sitting between them. The CDR3 length is 15 residues. Germline loops: CDR1 SGHNT, CDR2 YYREEE (reference sequence). As DNA, the CDR3 is TGTGCCAGCAGCTTGGGTGCAGGATCTGGAAACACCATATATTTT. Residues: CASSLGAGSGNTIYF.

This clone showed up just once. The chain links TRBV5-1 to TRBJ2-3; perhaps D is TRBD1 or TRBD2 (5 bases each). This CDR3 comprises 15 residues. The V and J ends lost 0 bases and 2 bases respectively, with 10 bases between them. CDR1 SGHRS and CDR2 YFSETQ come from the germline V gene. CDR3 residues: CASSLVGAHTDTQYF. The CDR3 DNA sequence: TGCGCCAGCAGCTTGGTCGGGGCGCACACAGATACGCAGTATTTT.

The gene calls are TRBV11-2 and TRBJ2-7; tentatively, D is TRBD1 (5 bases). The germline CDR1 and CDR2 sequences are SGHAT and FQNNGV. This CDR3 has 14 amino acids. V was trimmed by 0 bases and J by 3 bases, leaving 9 bases between them. The DNA for the CDR3 is TGTGCCAGCAGCTTAGACAGGGTGGTCTACGAGCAGTACTTC. Translating gives CASSLDRVVYEQYF.

The V call is TRBV5-4, the J call TRBJ2-5, with a weak D call TRBD1 (6 bases). Germline CDR1 is SGHNT and CDR2 is YYREEE (reference sequence). This CDR3 has 14 residues. V lost 0 bases to trimming and J lost 4 bases, with 10 bases between them. In DNA, the CDR3 is TGTGCCAGCAGCTTGGTGGGGGCCGGAGAGACCCAGTACTTC. Translating gives CASSLVGAGETQYF.

The chain carries TRBV7-6 and TRBJ2-1; TRBD2 aligns across 7 bases. In germline, CDR1 is SGHVS, CDR2 FNYEAQ. V was clipped by 5 bases and J by 6 bases; unmatched bases: 7. This CDR3 region has 14 residues. The CDR3 protein is CASSRREASNEQFF. In DNA, the CDR3 is TGTGCCAGCAGCCGCCGGGAGGCTTCCAATGAGCAGTTCTTC.

This rearrangement joins TRBV27 to TRBJ1-1; D unresolved. Trimming left V 4 bases short and J 4 bases short, with 10 bases between. CDR3 size: 13 residues. The germline V gene has CDR1 MNHEY and CDR2 SMNVEV (reference sequence). CDR3 amino acids: CASSSRIATEAFF. DNA for the CDR3: TGTGCCAGCAGTTCCCGGATTGCCACTGAAGCTTTCTTT.

The chain employs TRBV18 and TRBJ2-5; D call uncertain. In germline, CDR1 is KGHSH, CDR2 LQKENI. Trimming removed 1 base at V and 5 bases at J, with 8 bases between. The CDR3 covers 13 residues. CDR3 in DNA: TGTGCCAGCTCACCACAGGTGGTGGAGACCCAGTACTTC. Translation: CASSPQVVETQYF.

This clone was counted a single time. The CDR3 nucleotides read TGTGCCAGCAGTGACGACGGATATGGCTACACCTTC. Protein: CASSDDGYGYTF. The chain combines TRBV6-7 with TRBJ1-2; the D is unclear. TRBV6-7 is labeled an ORF, and its function is uncertain. The germline V and J ends were trimmed by 5 bases and 5 bases, with 9 bases remaining between them. The CDR3 contains 12 residues.

The DNA for the CDR3 is TGTGCCAGCAGTGAGTCTAGCGGGACGGATGAGCAGTTCTTC. Translating it yields CASSESSGTDEQFF. This chain uses TRBV25-1 with TRBJ2-1; 9 bases match TRBD2. J was trimmed by 8 bases and V by 3 bases; bases with no gene match: 5. CDR3 length: 14 residues. Germline values: CDR1 MGHDK, CDR2 SYGVNS.

This clone was seen once. This chain uses TRBV9 with TRBJ1-3; D ambiguous. CDR1 is SGDLS and CDR2 is YYNGEE in the germline V gene. This CDR3 spans 15 amino acids. Trimming pared 4 bases from V and 4 bases from J, leaving 15 bases between. In DNA form, the CDR3 reads TGTGCCAGCAGCCCAGAGGGAGGGCTGGGAAACACCATATATTTT. This gives the protein CASSPEGGLGNTIYF.

The V and J genes are TRBV9 and TRBJ1-2; a weak D match, TRBD1 (5 bases). Germline V lookup: CDR1 SGDLS, CDR2 YYNGEE. This CDR3 is 16 amino acids long. The V end lost 0 bases, the J end lost 6 bases, and 18 bases lay between the germline ends. CDR3 coding DNA: TGTGCCAGCAGCGTAGTAGCGGCAGGGACCGCCAATGGCTACACCTTC. Translated, it gives CASSVVAAGTANGYTF.

In this sample, this clone turned up a few times. The chain has TRBV11-2 and TRBJ1-6, with 9 positions matching TRBD1. The CDR3 loop spans 15 amino acids. Losses at the gene ends were 5 bases for V and 7 bases for J; bases not matched to a gene: 6. The V gene's germline CDR1 is SGHAT and CDR2 FQNNGV. The CDR3 bases are TGTGCCAGCAGCCATGGGACAGGGCCAAATTCACCCCTCCACTTT. This gives the protein CASSHGTGPNSPLHF.